This T cell receptor (beta chain) was observed in a study of shared clonotypes between healthy human individuals. V was trimmed by 0 bases and J by 2 bases, leaving 4 bases between them. CDR1 and CDR2 from the germline V gene are LNHNV and YYDKDF (reference sequence). The CDR3 has 14 residues. Genomic DNA of every subset was divided equally among multiple immunoSEQ plates. Measured with immunoSEQ multiplex PCR; TCRdb has only the in-frame clones, and not every one. Seen here are hundreds of thousands of clones, 73% observed once, and the top ten hold 1.5% to 2%. Sequencing was carried out using memory CD4+ T cells sorted from blood. Subset of the sample: CD45RA-negative fraction. This TCR was recovered from a woman in her twenties or thirties in good health. V and J are TRBV15 and TRBJ2-2; no definite D call. CDR3 sequence: CATSRDANTGELFF. As DNA, the CDR3 is TGTGCCACCAGCAGAGATGCAAACACCGGGGAGCTGTTTTTT.